Below are 26 T cell receptor beta chains sequenced from a single sample in a study of CD8 T cells in ankylosing spondylitis. TCRdb independently ran MiXCR on the 5' RACE reads; one entry per CDR3 protein. The data hold 250,000 to 300,000 distinct CDR3 sequences, with around 20% observed a single time. The specimen sequenced was blood, either unsorted or a sorted T cell fraction (not recorded which). The receptors stem from a male donor with ankylosing spondylitis or in good health (not recorded which).

This clonotype occurred a few times. The chain links TRBV29-1 to TRBJ2-2; 7 positions agree with TRBD2. The germline V gene encodes CDR1 SQVTM and CDR2 ANQGSEA. CDR3 size: 15 residues. The V and J ends lost 0 bases and 6 bases, in that order; junction bases with no gene match: 7. The CDR3 loop is CSVEERRGGSGELFF. The CDR3 coding sequence is TGCAGCGTTGAAGAACGTAGGGGAGGGTCCGGGGAGCTGTTTTTT.

The table lists this clonotype with a count of one. This sequence joins TRBV19 and TRBJ2-2, with D possibly TRBD2 on 6 matching bases. V was trimmed by 8 bases and J by 2 bases, leaving 12 bases between them. The CDR3 runs to 14 residues. Germline V gives CDR1 LNHDA, CDR2 SQIVND (reference sequence). CDR3: CASQPGLNTGELFF. The CDR3, as DNA: TGTGCCAGTCAGCCGGGACTTAACACCGGGGAGCTGTTTTTT.

This clonotype has ten or more counts. The chain couples TRBV20-1 to TRBJ1-1; 8 bases agree with TRBD1. CDR1 and CDR2 (germline): DFQATT, SNEGSKA (reference sequence). Trimming removed 6 bases from V and 1 base from J; junction bases left unmatched: 1. This CDR3 contains 12 residues. CDR3 region: CSAGQGNTEAFF. The CDR3, as DNA: TGCAGTGCCGGACAGGGGAACACTGAAGCTTTCTTT.

This chain joins TRBV28 and TRBJ2-3; 10 positions agree with TRBD1. Germline CDR1 and CDR2: MDHEN and SYDVKM. The V segment lost 0 bases and the J segment 1 base; nucleotides outside the gene matches: 4. The CDR3 loop spans 17 amino acids. CDR3 sequence: CASSLWGGTGGTDTQYF. The CDR3 region has the DNA TGTGCCAGCAGTTTATGGGGCGGGACAGGGGGCACAGATACGCAGTATTTT.

The rearrangement joins TRBV25-1 to TRBJ2-7; D is perhaps TRBD1 or TRBD2 (5 bases each). This CDR3 comprises 13 residues. V was clipped by 6 bases and J by 3 bases, with 12 bases between them. Germline V gives CDR1 MGHDK, CDR2 SYGVNS. CDR3 sequence: CASRRDGDYEQYV. CDR3 bases: TGTGCCAGCAGACGGGACGGAGACTACGAGCAGTACGTC.

V usage is TRBV2 and J usage is TRBJ2-2; TRBD1 matches at 11 bases. J gave up 4 bases and V 6 bases, and 4 bases lay outside the gene matches. Per germline, CDR1 SNHLY and CDR2 FYNNEI. The CDR3 covers 15 residues. The DNA for the CDR3 is TGTGCCAGCAGGGACGGGACAGGGGGCACCGGGGAGCTGTTTTTT. Protein: CASRDGTGGTGELFF.

This clonotype was detected ten times or more. The chain carries TRBV10-3 and TRBJ1-5; no clear D. Germline lookup yields CDR1 ENHRY and CDR2 SYGVKD. This CDR3 is built from 15 residues. Trimming removed 0 bases at V and 7 bases at J, with 13 bases between. DNA of the CDR3: TGTGCCATCAGTGAGTCGACTCTGGGAGGGCAGCCCCAGCATTTT. Translated: CAISESTLGGQPQHF.

Many counts were recorded for this clonotype. The V call is TRBV19, the J call TRBJ2-7; no definite D call. The CDR3 covers 14 residues. The V gene lost 1 base and the J gene lost 3 bases, with 10 bases spanning the gap. CDR1 and CDR2 (germline): LNHDA, SQIVND (reference sequence). As DNA, the CDR3 is TGTGCCAGTAGTATAGGACCCAGAGGCTACGAGCAGTACGTC. Its protein is CASSIGPRGYEQYV.

This clonotype was detected only a few times. This chain uses TRBV4-2 with TRBJ2-2; D gene unclear. CDR3 length: 14 residues. The germline V and J ends were trimmed by 0 bases and 5 bases, with 7 bases remaining between them. The germline CDR1 and CDR2 sequences are LGHNA and YNFKEQ. As DNA, the CDR3 is TGTGCCAGCAGCCAAGATAAAAGGACCGGGGAGCTGTTTTTT. Encoded protein: CASSQDKRTGELFF.

This clonotype came up a few times. This chain uses TRBV20-1 with TRBJ2-5, with TRBD1 as a possible D gene (6 bases). With 3 bases removed from V and 2 bases from J, the gap between germline ends came to 10 bases. The V gene's germline CDR1 is DFQATT and CDR2 SNEGSKA (reference sequence). The CDR3 has 13 residues. CDR3 amino acids: CSASKQGQETQYF. The CDR3 bases are TGCAGTGCTAGCAAACAGGGACAAGAGACCCAGTACTTC.

This clonotype is judged medium-sized (0.01 to 0.1%). This chain joins TRBV5-1 and TRBJ2-3; the D call may be TRBD1 or TRBD2 (5 bases each). The V end was cut by 0 bases, the J end by 1 base, with 9 bases between. CDR3 size: 15 residues. Germline values: CDR1 SGHRS, CDR2 YFSETQ. This chain's CDR3 is CASSLGRGRTDTQYF. The CDR3 bases are TGCGCCAGCAGCTTGGGTAGGGGACGCACAGATACGCAGTATTTT. The variable domain in full, with the rest retrieved from reference TRBV5-1 and TRBJ2-3, is KAGVTQTPRYLIKTRGQQVTLSCSPISGHRSVSWYQQTPGQGLQFLFEYFSETQRNKGNFPGRFSGRQFSNSRSEMNVSTLELGDSALYLCASSLGRGRTDTQYFGPGTRLTVL.

The chain couples TRBV3-1 to TRBJ1-1, with D uncertain. Trimming left V 1 base short and J 4 bases short, with 7 bases between. Looked up from germline, CDR1 is LGHDT and CDR2 is YNNKEL (reference sequence). The CDR3 is 13 residues long. CDR3 nucleotide sequence: TGTGCCAGCAGCCAAGTGGGTAGCACTGAAGCTTTCTTT. It yields the protein CASSQVGSTEAFF. Supplemented by reference TRBV3-1 and TRBJ1-1, the full variable domain reads DTAVSQTPKYLVTQMGNDKSIKCEQNLGHDTMYWYKQDSKKFLKIMFSYNNKELIINETVPNRFSPKSPDKAHLNLHINSLELGDSAVYFCASSQVGSTEAFFGQGTRLTVV.

This clonotype was recorded many times. The CDR3 loop is CASSVGTSYNEQFF. The CDR3 coding sequence is TGTGCCAGCAGCGTTGGGACATCCTACAATGAGCAGTTCTTC. This sequence joins TRBV9 and TRBJ2-1, with D possibly matching TRBD1 (6 bases). The CDR3 runs 14 residues. V was pared by 2 bases and J by 1 base, with 7 bases between. The germline V gene has CDR1 SGDLS and CDR2 YYNGEE. The full variable domain, its missing parts supplied by reference TRBV9 and TRBJ2-1, is DSGVTQTPKHLITATGQRVTLRCSPRSGDLSVYWYQQSLDQGLQFLIQYYNGEERAKGNILERFSAQQFPDLHSELNLSSLELGDSALYFCASSVGTSYNEQFFGPGTRLTVL.

The chain combines TRBV5-1 with TRBJ1-1; 8 bases are shared with TRBD1. Trimming removed 2 bases from V and 3 bases from J; junction bases left unmatched: 3. Germline CDR1 SGHRS, CDR2 YFSETQ. This CDR3 region has 14 residues. CDR3 DNA: TGCGCCAGCAGCTTTGGACAGGGAGACACTGAAGCTTTCTTT. Amino acid sequence: CASSFGQGDTEAFF.

The chain carries TRBV4-2 and TRBJ1-1; D remains ambiguous. Germline CDR1 LGHNA, CDR2 YNFKEQ. V was trimmed by 4 bases and J by 3 bases, leaving 15 bases between them. The CDR3 loop spans 15 amino acids. The chain's CDR3 is CASSPPERADTEAFF. The DNA of the CDR3 is TGTGCCAGCAGCCCGCCCGAGAGGGCGGACACTGAAGCTTTCTTT.

This clonotype was recorded at least ten times. The gene calls are TRBV12-3 or TRBV12-4 and TRBJ2-5; D not certain. The V end lost 7 bases, the J end lost 0 bases, and 9 bases lay between the germline ends. The CDR3 totals 13 residues. CDR3 DNA sequence: TGTGCCAGCACCTCGCCCTACCAAGAGACCCAGTACTTC. It yields the protein CASTSPYQETQYF.

This clonotype was counted between two and nine times. J is TRBJ1-2 and V is TRBV29-1; D gene uncertain. CDR3 size: 13 residues. Looked up from germline, CDR1 is SQVTM and CDR2 is ANQGSEA. The germline V and J ends were trimmed by 3 bases and 5 bases, with 13 bases remaining between them. The CDR3 region is CSVEQVLLYGYTF. CDR3 nucleotide sequence: TGCAGCGTTGAGCAGGTCCTCCTATATGGCTACACCTTC.

This clonotype was picked up many times. This chain links TRBV9 with TRBJ1-3; D possibly corresponds to TRBD1 (5 bases). The germline V gene has CDR1 SGDLS and CDR2 YYNGEE. The germline V and J ends were trimmed by 0 bases and 3 bases, with 7 bases remaining between them. The CDR3 runs 14 residues. The DNA of the CDR3 is TGTGCCAGCAGCGTAGCGGGGGATGGAAACACCATATATTTT. Amino acids: CASSVAGDGNTIYF. Full variable domain (outside the CDR3, taken from reference TRBV9 and TRBJ1-3): DSGVTQTPKHLITATGQRVTLRCSPRSGDLSVYWYQQSLDQGLQFLIQYYNGEERAKGNILERFSAQQFPDLHSELNLSSLELGDSALYFCASSVAGDGNTIYFGEGSWLTVV.

The table lists this clonotype with many counts. The rearrangement joins TRBV29-1 to TRBJ1-2; D not certain. The CDR3 has 13 residues. V was clipped by 8 bases and J by 1 base, with 14 bases between them. Germline V gives CDR1 SQVTM, CDR2 ANQGSEA. CDR3 region: CSPYRWDNYGYTF. As DNA, the CDR3 is TGCAGCCCATATAGGTGGGATAACTATGGCTACACCTTC.

This clonotype was seen many times. The rearrangement uses TRBV12-3 or TRBV12-4 and TRBJ2-3; D gene unclear. The CDR3 is 15 amino acids. V was clipped by 3 bases and J by 2 bases, with 12 bases between them. The CDR3 region has the DNA TGTGCCAGCAGTTTGTACGGGCTTCCCACAGATACGCAGTATTTT. Encoded protein: CASSLYGLPTDTQYF.

The chain uses TRBV27 and TRBJ2-3; TRBD2 matches 7 bases. Unmatched junction bases numbered 9, after V lost 5 bases and J lost 1 base. Germline assignment: CDR1 MNHEY and CDR2 SMNVEV (reference sequence). The CDR3 extends over 16 amino acids. CDR3 nucleotides: TGTGCCAGCAGTCTGGTTGGGGGGGGAGGCACAGATACGCAGTATTTT. Its protein product is CASSLVGGGGTDTQYF.

This clonotype was recorded a few times. CDR3 bases: TGTGCCAGCAGTGGCTGGCGGGGGGAACAAGAGACCCAGTACTTC. It is translated as CASSGWRGEQETQYF. The V gene is TRBV6-1, the J gene TRBJ2-5; 8 bases agree with TRBD2. Germline lookup yields CDR1 MNHNS and CDR2 SASEGT. The trim removed 4 bases at V and 2 bases at J, leaving 6 bases unmatched. The CDR3 consists of 15 residues.

The chain links TRBV9 to TRBJ2-1; TRBD2 aligns across 11 bases. CDR3 length: 11 residues. V shed 4 bases and J 15 bases; nucleotides not matched to a gene: 3. CDR1 SGDLS and CDR2 YYNGEE come from the germline V gene. The CDR3 loop reads CASSLAGGLFF. The CDR3 DNA sequence: TGTGCCAGCAGCTTAGCGGGGGGGTTGTTCTTC. The whole variable domain, filled in from reference TRBV9 and TRBJ2-1, reads DSGVTQTPKHLITATGQRVTLRCSPRSGDLSVYWYQQSLDQGLQFLIQYYNGEERAKGNILERFSAQQFPDLHSELNLSSLELGDSALYFCASSLAGGLFFGPGTRLTVL.

This clonotype came up a few times. The chain is built from TRBV7-9 and TRBJ2-4; D assignment may be TRBD1 or TRBD2 (5 bases each). The CDR3 loop spans 13 amino acids. Germline V gene data show CDR1 as SEHNR and CDR2 as FQNEAQ (reference sequence). V was cut by 1 base and J by 10 bases, with 11 bases left in between. In DNA, the CDR3 is TGTGCCAGCAGCTTAGGGGACGGGTCTATTCAGTACTTC. Amino acids: CASSLGDGSIQYF.

The genes are TRBV3-1 and TRBJ2-2; 7 bases agree with TRBD2. In germline, CDR1 is LGHDT, CDR2 YNNKEL (reference sequence). The ends lost 3 bases at V and 7 bases at J; junction bases unmatched: 11. This CDR3 contains 16 residues. CDR3 DNA sequence: TGTGCCAGCAGCCATGGCCTGGGGGGGAACGGCGGGGAGCTGTTTTTT. Residues: CASSHGLGGNGGELFF.

This rearrangement joins TRBV15 to TRBJ2-2; 9 bases are a match to TRBD1. The CDR3 is 15 residues long. The germline CDR1 and CDR2 sequences are LNHNV and YYDKDF (reference sequence). V shed 4 bases, J shed 7 bases, and the junction held 7 bases outside the gene matches. The chain's CDR3 is CATSTYRGQNGELFF. CDR3 nucleotide sequence: TGTGCCACCAGCACTTACAGGGGGCAGAACGGGGAGCTGTTTTTT.